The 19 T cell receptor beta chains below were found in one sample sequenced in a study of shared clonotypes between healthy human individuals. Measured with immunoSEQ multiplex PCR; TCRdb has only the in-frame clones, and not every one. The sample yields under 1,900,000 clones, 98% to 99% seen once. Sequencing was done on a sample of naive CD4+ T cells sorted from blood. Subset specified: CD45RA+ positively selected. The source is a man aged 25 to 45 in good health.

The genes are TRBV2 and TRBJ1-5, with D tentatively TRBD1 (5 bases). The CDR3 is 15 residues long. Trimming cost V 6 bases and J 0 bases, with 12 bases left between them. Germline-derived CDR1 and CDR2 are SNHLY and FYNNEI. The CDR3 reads CASSSRVPSNQPQHF. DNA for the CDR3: TGTGCCAGCAGCTCCAGGGTCCCTAGCAATCAGCCCCAGCATTTT.

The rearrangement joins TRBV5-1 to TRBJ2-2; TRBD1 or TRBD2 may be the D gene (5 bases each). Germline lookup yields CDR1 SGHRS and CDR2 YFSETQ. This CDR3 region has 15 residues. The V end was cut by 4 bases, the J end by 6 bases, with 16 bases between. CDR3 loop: CASSPFLRGAGELFF. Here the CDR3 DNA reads TGCGCCAGCAGCCCCTTTTTGAGGGGTGCCGGGGAGCTGTTTTTT.

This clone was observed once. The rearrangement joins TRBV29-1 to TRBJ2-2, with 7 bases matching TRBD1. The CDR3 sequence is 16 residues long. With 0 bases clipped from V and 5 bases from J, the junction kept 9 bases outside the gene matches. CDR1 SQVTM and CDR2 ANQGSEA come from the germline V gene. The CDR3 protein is CSVEDLEGAGTGELFF. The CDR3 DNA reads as TGCAGCGTTGAAGATCTAGAGGGGGCCGGAACCGGGGAGCTGTTTTTT.

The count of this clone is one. The CDR3 protein is CASSPRGGEKLFF. CDR3 nucleotide sequence: TGTGCCAGCAGTCCCCGGGGTGGTGAAAAACTGTTTTTT. The rearrangement joins TRBV28 to TRBJ1-4; D remains unclear. With 5 bases removed from V and 7 bases from J, the gap between germline ends came to 11 bases. This CDR3 has 13 residues. CDR1 is MDHEN, CDR2 SYDVKM, per germline.

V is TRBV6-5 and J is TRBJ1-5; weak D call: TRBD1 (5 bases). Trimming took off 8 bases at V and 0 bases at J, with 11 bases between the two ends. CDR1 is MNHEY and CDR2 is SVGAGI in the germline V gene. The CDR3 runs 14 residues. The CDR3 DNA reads TGTGCCAGCGGTAAGGGGATTAGCAATCAGCCCCAGCATTTT. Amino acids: CASGKGISNQPQHF.

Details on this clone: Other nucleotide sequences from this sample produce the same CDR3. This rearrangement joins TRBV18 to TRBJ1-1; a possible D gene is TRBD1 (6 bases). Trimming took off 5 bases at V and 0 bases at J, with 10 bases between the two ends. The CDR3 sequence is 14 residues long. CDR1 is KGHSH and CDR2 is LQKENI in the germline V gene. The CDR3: CASSRQDLNTEAFF. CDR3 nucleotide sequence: TGTGCCAGCTCAAGACAGGACCTGAACACTGAAGCTTTCTTT.

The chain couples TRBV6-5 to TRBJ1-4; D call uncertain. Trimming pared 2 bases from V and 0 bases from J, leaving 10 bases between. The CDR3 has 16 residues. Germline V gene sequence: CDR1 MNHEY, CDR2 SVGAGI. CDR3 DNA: TGTGCCAGCAGTTACGCCTCGGTTGCAACTAATGAAAAACTGTTTTTT. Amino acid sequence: CASSYASVATNEKLFF.

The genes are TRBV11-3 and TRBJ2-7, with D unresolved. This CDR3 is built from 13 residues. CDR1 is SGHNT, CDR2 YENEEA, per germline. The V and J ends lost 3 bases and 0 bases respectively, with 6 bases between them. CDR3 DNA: TGTGCCAGCAGCTTCTCAGGCTCCTACGAGCAGTACTTC. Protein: CASSFSGSYEQYF. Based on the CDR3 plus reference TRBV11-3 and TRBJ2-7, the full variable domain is EAGVVQSPRYKIIEKKQPVAFWCNPISGHNTLYWYLQNLGQGPELLIRYENEEAVDDSQLPKDRFSAERLKGVDSTLKIQPAELGDSAVYLCASSFSGSYEQYFGPGTRLTVT.

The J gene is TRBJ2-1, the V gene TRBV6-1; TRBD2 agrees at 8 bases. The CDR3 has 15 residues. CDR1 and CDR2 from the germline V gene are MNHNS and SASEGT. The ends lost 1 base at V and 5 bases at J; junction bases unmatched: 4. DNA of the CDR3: TGTGCCAGCAGTGAAGGCGGGAGGCCGAACAATGAGCAGTTCTTC. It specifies CASSEGGRPNNEQFF.

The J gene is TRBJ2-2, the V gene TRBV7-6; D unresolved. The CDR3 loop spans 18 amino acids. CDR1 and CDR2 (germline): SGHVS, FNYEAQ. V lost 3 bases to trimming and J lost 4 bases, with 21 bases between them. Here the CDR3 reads CASSFRLGPAQTTGELFF. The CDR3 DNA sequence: TGTGCCAGCAGCTTTCGGTTGGGTCCCGCACAGACCACCGGGGAGCTGTTTTTT.

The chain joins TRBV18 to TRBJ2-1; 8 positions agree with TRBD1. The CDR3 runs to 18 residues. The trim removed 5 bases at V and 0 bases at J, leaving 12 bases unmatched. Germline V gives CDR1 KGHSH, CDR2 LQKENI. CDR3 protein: CASSIMAGQGSSYNEQFF. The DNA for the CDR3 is TGTGCCAGCTCAATAATGGCCGGACAGGGTAGCTCCTACAATGAGCAGTTCTTC.

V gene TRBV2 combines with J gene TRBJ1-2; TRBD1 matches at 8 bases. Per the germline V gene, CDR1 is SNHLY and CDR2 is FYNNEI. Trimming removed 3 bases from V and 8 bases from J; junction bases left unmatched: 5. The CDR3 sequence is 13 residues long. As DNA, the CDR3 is TGTGCCAGCAGTGAGCAGGGGGCGCCCGGCTACACCTTC. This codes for CASSEQGAPGYTF.

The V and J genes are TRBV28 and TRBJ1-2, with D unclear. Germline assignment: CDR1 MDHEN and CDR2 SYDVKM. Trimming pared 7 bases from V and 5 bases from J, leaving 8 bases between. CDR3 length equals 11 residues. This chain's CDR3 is CASKRLYGYTF. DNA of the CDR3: TGTGCCAGCAAAAGATTATATGGCTACACCTTC.

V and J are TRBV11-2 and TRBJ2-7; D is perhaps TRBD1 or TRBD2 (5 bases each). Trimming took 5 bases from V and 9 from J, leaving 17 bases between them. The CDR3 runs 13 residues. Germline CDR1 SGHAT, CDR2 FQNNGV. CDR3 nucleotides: TGTGCCAGCAGCGCCCTTACAGAGGGGTCGCAGTACTTC. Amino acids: CASSALTEGSQYF. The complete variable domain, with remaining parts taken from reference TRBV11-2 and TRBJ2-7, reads EAGVAQSPRYKIIEKRQSVAFWCNPISGHATLYWYQQILGQGPKLLIQFQNNGVVDDSQLPKDRFSAERLKGVDSTLKIQPAKLEDSAVYLCASSALTEGSQYFGPGTRLTVT.

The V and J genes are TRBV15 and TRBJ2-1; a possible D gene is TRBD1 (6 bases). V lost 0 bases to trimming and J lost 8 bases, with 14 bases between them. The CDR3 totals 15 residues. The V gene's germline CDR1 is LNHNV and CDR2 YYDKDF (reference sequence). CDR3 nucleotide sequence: TGTGCCACCAGCAGAGACTGGATACAGGGATATGAGCAGTTCTTC. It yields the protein CATSRDWIQGYEQFF.

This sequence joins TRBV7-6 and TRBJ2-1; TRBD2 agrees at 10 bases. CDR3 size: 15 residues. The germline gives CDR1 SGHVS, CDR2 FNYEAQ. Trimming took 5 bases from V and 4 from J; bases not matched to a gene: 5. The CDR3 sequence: CASSLGLANYNEQFF. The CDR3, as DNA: TGTGCCAGCAGCCTGGGACTAGCGAATTACAATGAGCAGTTCTTC. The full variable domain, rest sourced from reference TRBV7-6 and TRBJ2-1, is GAGVSQSPRYKVTKRGQDVALRCDPISGHVSLYWYRQALGQGPEFLTYFNYEAQQDKSGLPNDRFSAERPEGSISTLTIQRTEQRDSAMYRCASSLGLANYNEQFFGPGTRLTVL.

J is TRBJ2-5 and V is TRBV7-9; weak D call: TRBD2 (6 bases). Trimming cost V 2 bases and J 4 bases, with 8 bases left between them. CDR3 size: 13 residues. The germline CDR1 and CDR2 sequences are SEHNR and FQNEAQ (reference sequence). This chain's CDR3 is CASSLRRGETQYF. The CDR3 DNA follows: TGTGCCAGCAGCTTAAGGAGGGGAGAGACCCAGTACTTC.

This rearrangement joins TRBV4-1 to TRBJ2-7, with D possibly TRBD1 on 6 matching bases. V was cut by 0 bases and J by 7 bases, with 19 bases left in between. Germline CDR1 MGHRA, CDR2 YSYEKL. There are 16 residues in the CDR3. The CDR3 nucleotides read TGCGCCAGCAGCCAAGATCGGGGCAGGGGTTTGAATGAGCAGTACTTC. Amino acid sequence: CASSQDRGRGLNEQYF.

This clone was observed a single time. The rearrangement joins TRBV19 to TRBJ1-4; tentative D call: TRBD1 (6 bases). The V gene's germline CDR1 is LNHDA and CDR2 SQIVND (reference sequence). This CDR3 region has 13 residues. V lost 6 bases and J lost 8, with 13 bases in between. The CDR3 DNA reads TGTGCCAGTAGACCTGACAGGCAAGAAAAACTGTTTTTT. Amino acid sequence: CASRPDRQEKLFF.